This entry features one TCR beta chain sequence. Its antigen is unknown. The PCR made use of 60 Vbeta and 13 Jbeta primers. Data came from immunoSEQ multiplex PCR; TCRdb stores just in-frame clones and leaves some out. The sample has 150,000 to 250,000 clones; roughly four fifths are singletons. This sample is part of a study of cytomegalovirus exposure and HLA in healthy donors. Study-level findings and limits: Some V segments (TRBV6-2 and TRBV6-3 among them) were excluded as indistinguishable.

This CDR3 contains 15 residues. V was pared by 3 bases and J by 2 bases, with 14 bases between. Germline-derived CDR1 and CDR2 are MGHRA and YSYEKL. The chain uses TRBV4-1 and TRBJ2-7; TRBD1 is a possible D gene (6 bases). The sample consisted of PBMCs. This sequence was found in a young man in good health and CMV-seronegative. CDR3 sequence: CASSHTGQPPYEQYF. The CDR3 region has the DNA TGCGCCAGCAGCCATACCGGACAGCCTCCCTACGAGCAGTACTTC.